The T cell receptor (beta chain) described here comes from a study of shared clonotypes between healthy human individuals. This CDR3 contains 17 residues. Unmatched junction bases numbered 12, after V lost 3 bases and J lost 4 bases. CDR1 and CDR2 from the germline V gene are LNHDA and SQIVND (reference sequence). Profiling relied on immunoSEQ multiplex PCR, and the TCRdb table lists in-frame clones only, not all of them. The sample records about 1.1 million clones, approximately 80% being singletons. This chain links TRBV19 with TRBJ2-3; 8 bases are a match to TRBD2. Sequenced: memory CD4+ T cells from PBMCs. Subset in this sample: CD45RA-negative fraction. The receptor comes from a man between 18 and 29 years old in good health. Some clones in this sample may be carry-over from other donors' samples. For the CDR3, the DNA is TGTGCCAGTAGTATCCCGCTTAGCGGGATCCGGTCAGATACGCAGTATTTT. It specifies CASSIPLSGIRSDTQYF. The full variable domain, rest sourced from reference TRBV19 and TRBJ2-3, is DGGITQSPKYLFRKEGQNVTLSCEQNLNHDAMYWYRQDPGQGLRLIYYSQIVNDFQKGDIAEGYSVSREKKESFPLTVTSAQKNPTAFYLCASSIPLSGIRSDTQYFGPGTRLTVL.